The rows below give T cell receptor beta chains drawn from one sample of a study of OX40 agonist ivuxolimab in advanced cancers. Sequencing was performed with immunoSEQ multiplex PCR; in TCRdb, only in-frame clones are kept and a portion is missing. The table lists more than 50,000 clones, approximately 89% of them singletons, with about 12% in the top ten. The material was CD4+ or CD8+ T cells sorted from blood, obtained in a trial of the OX40 agonist ivuxolimab. Source of these receptors: an adult with an advanced solid tumor such as melanoma, head and neck, liver or kidney cancer. The CDR3 runs from the conserved cysteine through the conserved F or W. The order of the fields is J gene, V gene, clone size, D gene, CDR3 protein, CDR3 DNA. The D gene is left open where the match is weak. Size values are once, few and many counts, or a class for expanded clones, and some rows have none.

TRBJ2-2,TRBV25-1,few,TRBD2,CASTSGTRDTGELFF,TGTGCCAGCACCTCCGGGACTAGGGACACCGGGGAGCTGTTTTTT
TRBJ1-4,TRBV30,.,TRBD1,CAWSWDRGYEKLFF,TGTGCCTGGAGTTGGGACAGGGGGTATGAAAAACTGTTTTTT
TRBJ2-7,TRBV5-1,.,TRBD2,CASSPSGGFYEQYF,TGCGCCAGCAGCCCTAGCGGGGGATTCTACGAGCAGTACTTC
TRBJ2-3,TRBV7-6,.,.,CASSLTKGTDTQYF,TGTGCCAGCAGCTTGACGAAGGGGACAGATACGCAGTATTTT
TRBJ2-1,TRBV7-9,.,.,CASSPRLPSDNEQFF,TGTGCCAGCAGCCCCCGACTCCCGTCGGACAATGAGCAGTTCTTC
TRBJ2-7,TRBV28,.,.,CASSQPQFGASSYEQYF,TGTGCCAGCAGCCAACCCCAATTCGGAGCGAGTTCCTACGAGCAGTACTTC
TRBJ2-3,TRBV5-1,.,TRBD2,CASRRGLAGLVSTDTQYF,TGCGCCAGCAGGCGTGGACTAGCGGGCCTGGTAAGCACAGATACGCAGTATTTT
TRBJ2-7,TRBV6-6,.,.,CASSWGSGTEQYF,TGTGCCAGCAGTTGGGGGTCAGGGACCGAGCAGTACTTC
TRBJ2-2,TRBV7-3,.,TRBD2,CASRMTSGYTGELFF,TGTGCCAGCAGAATGACTAGCGGGTACACCGGGGAGCTGTTTTTT
TRBJ2-7,TRBV25-1,.,.,CASSAQSLYEQYF,TGTGCCAGCAGTGCCCAGTCTCTCTACGAGCAGTACTTC
TRBJ2-1,TRBV6-5,few,TRBD2,CASSYSGGGSYNEQFF,TGTGCCAGCAGTTACTCGGGCGGGGGATCCTACAATGAGCAGTTCTTC
TRBJ1-1,TRBV2,few,.,CASRDSMNTEAFF,TGTGCCAGCAGGGACAGTATGAACACTGAAGCTTTCTTT
TRBJ2-3,TRBV7-6,.,TRBD2,CASSRIAGGRQDTQYF,TGTGCCAGCAGTCGGATAGCGGGGGGGCGTCAAGATACGCAGTATTTT
TRBJ1-5,TRBV5-8,.,.,CASSLYGDSNQPQHF,TGTGCCAGCAGCTTGTACGGGGATAGCAATCAGCCCCAGCATTTT
TRBJ2-5,TRBV7-9,once,TRBD2,CASSTTPLAGGRETQYF,TGTGCCAGCAGCACCACCCCCCTAGCGGGAGGTAGGGAGACCCAGTACTTC
TRBJ2-2,TRBV2,medium-sized,.,CASIETGNTGELFF,TGTGCCAGCATTGAAACAGGGAACACCGGGGAGCTGTTTTTT
TRBJ2-2,TRBV2,.,.,CASSDEGGILTGELFF,TGTGCCAGCAGTGACGAGGGGGGCATATTGACCGGGGAGCTGTTTTTT
TRBJ1-1,TRBV27,.,.,CASSLWQGDTEAFF,TGTGCCAGCAGTTTATGGCAGGGAGACACTGAAGCTTTCTTT
TRBJ2-1,TRBV5-4,.,.,CASSLADRRNEQFF,TGTGCCAGCAGCTTGGCCGATCGGCGGAATGAGCAGTTCTTC
TRBJ2-1,TRBV7-8,.,.,CASSLGLAVSYNEQFF,TGTGCCAGCAGCTTAGGTTTGGCAGTATCCTACAATGAGCAGTTCTTC
TRBJ2-3,TRBV9,.,.,CASSVDGSTDTQYF,TGTGCCAGCAGCGTAGACGGTAGCACAGATACGCAGTATTTT
TRBJ2-1,TRBV19,.,TRBD2,CASSISSGGELYNEQFF,TGTGCCAGTAGTATCTCTAGCGGGGGGGAGCTTTACAATGAGCAGTTCTTC
TRBJ2-7,TRBV6-5,.,TRBD1,CASSYYRDRGYEQYF,TGTGCCAGCAGTTACTACCGGGACAGGGGGTACGAGCAGTACTTC
TRBJ2-5,TRBV28,.,.,CASRTGVGPRGETQYF,TGTGCCAGCAGAACGGGGGTGGGACCCAGGGGGGAGACCCAGTACTTC
TRBJ1-5,TRBV5-1,.,TRBD1,CASSLGQGGNQPQHF,TGCGCCAGCAGCTTGGGGCAGGGGGGCAATCAGCCCCAGCATTTT
TRBJ2-2,TRBV27,.,.,CASTTGTGIIGELFF,TGTGCCAGCACAACCGGGACGGGGATCATCGGGGAGCTGTTTTTT
TRBJ1-1,TRBV10-3,.,.,CAISESSGVTEAFF,TGTGCCATCAGTGAGTCGTCAGGGGTTACTGAAGCTTTCTTT
TRBJ1-1,TRBV6-1,.,.,CASSEGGWGLITEAFF,TGTGCCAGCAGTGAAGGAGGGTGGGGACTTATCACTGAAGCTTTCTTT